This TCR beta chain was captured by sequencing in a study of neurological immune-mediated disorders. TCRdb used MiXCR to reprocess the 5' RACE reads, holding one entry per CDR3 protein. The sample lists tens of thousands of distinct CDR3 sequences, roughly 4.8% occurring once. This clonotype has at least ten counts. CDR3 size: 16 residues. Germline V lookup: CDR1 SNHLY, CDR2 FYNNEI. Losses at the gene ends were 2 bases for V and 4 bases for J; bases not matched to a gene: 9. Sequencing was performed on PBMCs. The receptor was derived from a woman in her twenties or thirties with multiple sclerosis. The V gene is TRBV2, the J gene TRBJ1-2, with 8 bases identical to TRBD1. The CDR3 coding sequence is TGTGCCAGCAGTGAAATGAGGTCAGGGGGCTTCTATGGCTACACCTTC. This gives the protein CASSEMRSGGFYGYTF.